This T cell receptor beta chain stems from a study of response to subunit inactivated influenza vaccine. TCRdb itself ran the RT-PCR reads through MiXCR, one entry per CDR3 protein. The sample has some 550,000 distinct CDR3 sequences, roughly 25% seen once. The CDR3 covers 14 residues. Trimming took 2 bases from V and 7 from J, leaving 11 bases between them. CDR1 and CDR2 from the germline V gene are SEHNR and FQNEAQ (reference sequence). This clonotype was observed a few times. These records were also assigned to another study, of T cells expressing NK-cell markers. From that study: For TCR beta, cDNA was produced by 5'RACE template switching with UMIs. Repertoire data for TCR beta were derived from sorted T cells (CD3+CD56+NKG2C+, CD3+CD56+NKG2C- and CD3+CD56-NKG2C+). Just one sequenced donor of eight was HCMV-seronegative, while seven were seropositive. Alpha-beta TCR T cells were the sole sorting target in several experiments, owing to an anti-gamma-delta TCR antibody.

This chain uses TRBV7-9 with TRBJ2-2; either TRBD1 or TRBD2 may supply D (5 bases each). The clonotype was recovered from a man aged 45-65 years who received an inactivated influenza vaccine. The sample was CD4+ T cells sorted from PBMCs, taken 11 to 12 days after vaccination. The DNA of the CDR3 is TGTGCCAGCAGCTTATCTTCGGGGCTCGGGGAGCTGTTTTTT. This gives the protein CASSLSSGLGELFF. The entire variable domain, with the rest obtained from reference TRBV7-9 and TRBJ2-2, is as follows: DTGVSQNPRHKITKRGQNVTFRCDPISEHNRLYWYRQTLGQGPEFLTYFQNEAQLEKSRLLSDRFSAERPKGSFSTLEIQRTEQGDSAMYLCASSLSSGLGELFFGEGSRLTVL.